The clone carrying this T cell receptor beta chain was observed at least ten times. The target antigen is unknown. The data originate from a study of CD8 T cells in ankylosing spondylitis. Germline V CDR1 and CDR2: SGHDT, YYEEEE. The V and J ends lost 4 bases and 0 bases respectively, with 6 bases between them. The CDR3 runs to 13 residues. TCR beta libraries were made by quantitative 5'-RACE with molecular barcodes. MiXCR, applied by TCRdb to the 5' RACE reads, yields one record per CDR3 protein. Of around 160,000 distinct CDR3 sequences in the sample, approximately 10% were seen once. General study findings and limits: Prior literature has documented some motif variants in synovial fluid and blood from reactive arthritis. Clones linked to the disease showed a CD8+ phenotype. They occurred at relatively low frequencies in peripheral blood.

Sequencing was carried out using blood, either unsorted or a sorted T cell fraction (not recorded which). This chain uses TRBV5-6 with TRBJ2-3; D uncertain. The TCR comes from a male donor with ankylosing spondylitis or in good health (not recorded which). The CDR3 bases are TGTGCCAGCAGCCAGACTAGCACAGATACGCAGTATTTT. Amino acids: CASSQTSTDTQYF.